The rows below give T cell receptor beta chains drawn from one sample of a study of blood T cell repertoires in COVID-19. Libraries were prepared by immunoSEQ multiplex PCR; TCRdb keeps only in-frame clonotypes and omits some of them. The sample lists about 170,000 clones, about four fifths occurring once. The specimen was peripheral blood. These receptors were obtained from a human donor with acute or convalescent COVID-19. The donor label of this sample is uncertain. Both conserved end residues are part of each CDR3. The order of the fields is clone size, D gene, V gene, J gene, CDR3 protein, CDR3 DNA. D genes are given only for firm matches. Some rows have no size entry. The others give once, few or many, or a class for an expanded clone.

clone_size: -; d_call: TRBD1; v_call: TRBV30; j_call: TRBJ1-5; cdr3_aa: CAWSAYSTGGTRNQPQHF; cdr3_nt: TGTGCCTGGAGTGCTTATTCGACAGGGGGCACGCGCAATCAGCCCCAGCATTTT
clone_size: once; d_call: -; v_call: TRBV6-1; j_call: TRBJ2-7; cdr3_aa: CASRADTISYEQYF; cdr3_nt: TGTGCCAGCAGGGCAGACACCATCTCCTACGAGCAGTACTTC
clone_size: -; d_call: TRBD1; v_call: TRBV6-1; j_call: TRBJ1-2; cdr3_aa: CASSEVTGDPIGYTF; cdr3_nt: TGTGCCAGCAGTGAAGTCACAGGGGACCCTATTGGCTACACCTTC
clone_size: -; d_call: TRBD2; v_call: TRBV5-5; j_call: TRBJ2-3; cdr3_aa: CASSSFWGGGTDTQYF; cdr3_nt: TGTGCCAGCAGCTCCTTCTGGGGCGGGGGGACAGATACGCAGTATTTT
clone_size: few; d_call: TRBD2; v_call: TRBV5-4; j_call: TRBJ2-3; cdr3_aa: CASSPVAGSDTQYF; cdr3_nt: TGTGCCAGCAGCCCCGTAGCGGGGTCAGATACGCAGTATTTT
clone_size: -; d_call: TRBD1; v_call: TRBV4-1; j_call: TRBJ2-5; cdr3_aa: CASSQDGTGGRETQYF; cdr3_nt: TGCGCCAGCAGCCAAGATGGAACAGGGGGAAGGGAGACCCAGTACTTC
clone_size: -; d_call: TRBD2; v_call: TRBV3-1/TRBV3-2; j_call: TRBJ2-2; cdr3_aa: CASSHPKAAGGANTGELFF; cdr3_nt: TGTGCCAGCAGCCACCCTAAGGCAGCGGGGGGGGCGAACACCGGGGAGCTGTTTTTT
clone_size: -; d_call: TRBD1; v_call: TRBV30; j_call: TRBJ2-7; cdr3_aa: CAWSRGQGNEQYF; cdr3_nt: TGTGCCTGGAGCCGGGGACAGGGGAACGAGCAGTACTTC
clone_size: -; d_call: -; v_call: TRBV20-1; j_call: TRBJ2-7; cdr3_aa: CSASIDSYEQYF; cdr3_nt: TGCAGTGCTAGTATAGATTCCTACGAGCAGTACTTC
clone_size: -; d_call: -; v_call: TRBV5-1; j_call: TRBJ1-5; cdr3_aa: CASSLGGTANQPQHF; cdr3_nt: TGCGCCAGCAGCTTGGGCGGGACGGCGAATCAGCCCCAGCATTTT
clone_size: -; d_call: TRBD1; v_call: TRBV2; j_call: TRBJ2-1; cdr3_aa: CASSGTGSSYNEQFF; cdr3_nt: TGTGCCAGCAGTGGGACAGGCAGCTCCTACAATGAGCAGTTCTTC
clone_size: once; d_call: TRBD1; v_call: TRBV14; j_call: TRBJ1-6; cdr3_aa: CASSPGQGYNSPLHF; cdr3_nt: TGTGCCAGCAGCCCGGGACAGGGGTATAATTCACCCCTCCACTTT
clone_size: -; d_call: TRBD1; v_call: TRBV7-2; j_call: TRBJ1-3; cdr3_aa: CASSLSGQGSGNTIYF; cdr3_nt: TGTGCCAGCAGCTTATCGGGACAGGGTTCCGGAAACACCATATATTTT
clone_size: -; d_call: -; v_call: TRBV2; j_call: TRBJ1-5; cdr3_aa: CASSPGTNPIEPQHF; cdr3_nt: TGTGCCAGCAGTCCGGGGACAAACCCTATTGAGCCCCAGCATTTT
clone_size: -; d_call: -; v_call: TRBV2; j_call: TRBJ1-1; cdr3_aa: CASSLQGTRGAFF; cdr3_nt: TGTGCCAGCAGTTTACAGGGAACAAGGGGAGCTTTCTTT
clone_size: -; d_call: TRBD1; v_call: TRBV28; j_call: TRBJ2-1; cdr3_aa: CASSLFHSIQGNNEQFF; cdr3_nt: TGTGCCAGCAGTTTATTCCACTCGATACAGGGGAACAATGAGCAGTTCTTC
clone_size: -; d_call: -; v_call: TRBV19; j_call: TRBJ2-7; cdr3_aa: CASSRRQDRTEQYF; cdr3_nt: TGTGCCAGTAGTAGAAGGCAGGACAGAACCGAGCAGTACTTC
clone_size: -; d_call: -; v_call: TRBV5-1; j_call: TRBJ1-2; cdr3_aa: CASSLEPGEGYGYTF; cdr3_nt: TGCGCCAGCAGCTTGGAGCCGGGGGAGGGATATGGCTACACCTTC
clone_size: -; d_call: -; v_call: TRBV6-6; j_call: TRBJ1-1; cdr3_aa: CASSQPTPAGTNTEAFF; cdr3_nt: TGTGCCAGCAGTCAGCCAACCCCCGCAGGTACGAACACTGAAGCTTTCTTT
clone_size: -; d_call: -; v_call: TRBV13; j_call: TRBJ2-3; cdr3_aa: CASSYNGLDTDTQYF; cdr3_nt: TGTGCCAGCAGTTACAACGGTCTAGACACAGATACGCAGTATTTT
clone_size: few; d_call: -; v_call: TRBV7-9; j_call: TRBJ1-1; cdr3_aa: CASSRGSGEAFF; cdr3_nt: TGTGCCAGCAGCCGGGGGAGTGGGGAAGCTTTCTTT
clone_size: -; d_call: TRBD1; v_call: TRBV28; j_call: TRBJ1-6; cdr3_aa: CASSRRPGTGYNSPLHF; cdr3_nt: TGTGCCAGCAGCCGAAGACCAGGGACAGGGTATAATTCACCCCTCCACTTT
clone_size: -; d_call: -; v_call: TRBV28; j_call: TRBJ1-1; cdr3_aa: CASHRTGFTEAFF; cdr3_nt: TGTGCCAGCCATAGAACAGGGTTCACTGAAGCTTTCTTT
clone_size: -; d_call: TRBD2; v_call: TRBV7-9; j_call: TRBJ2-3; cdr3_aa: CASSLVVAGTDTQYF; cdr3_nt: TGTGCCAGCAGCTTAGTGGTAGCGGGGACAGATACGCAGTATTTT
clone_size: -; d_call: TRBD1; v_call: TRBV6-5; j_call: TRBJ1-4; cdr3_aa: CASWGAGTGREKLFF; cdr3_nt: TGTGCCAGCTGGGGGGCCGGGACAGGGCGGGAAAAACTGTTTTTT
clone_size: -; d_call: -; v_call: TRBV9; j_call: TRBJ2-3; cdr3_aa: CASSVEGLGDTQYF; cdr3_nt: TGTGCCAGCAGCGTAGAAGGACTTGGAGATACGCAGTATTTT
clone_size: -; d_call: TRBD1; v_call: TRBV28; j_call: TRBJ2-7; cdr3_aa: CASSLADRGSYEQYF; cdr3_nt: TGTGCCAGCAGTTTAGCGGACAGGGGGTCCTACGAGCAGTACTTC
clone_size: -; d_call: -; v_call: TRBV5-1; j_call: TRBJ2-2; cdr3_aa: CASSLDSGTGELFF; cdr3_nt: TGCGCCAGCAGCTTGGATTCGGGGACCGGGGAGCTGTTTTTT
clone_size: -; d_call: TRBD1; v_call: TRBV7-2; j_call: TRBJ1-2; cdr3_aa: CASSEGLTGDESGYTF; cdr3_nt: TGTGCCAGCAGCGAAGGCCTGACAGGGGATGAGAGTGGCTACACCTTC
clone_size: -; d_call: -; v_call: TRBV29-1; j_call: TRBJ2-1; cdr3_aa: CSVEGDFHNEQFF; cdr3_nt: TGCAGCGTTGAGGGGGACTTCCACAATGAGCAGTTCTTC
clone_size: once; d_call: -; v_call: TRBV19; j_call: TRBJ1-1; cdr3_aa: CASSIGGALTRDTEAFF; cdr3_nt: TGTGCCAGTAGTATAGGTGGGGCCCTAACTCGGGACACTGAAGCTTTCTTT
clone_size: -; d_call: TRBD2; v_call: TRBV2; j_call: TRBJ2-1; cdr3_aa: CASSGGLSGYNEQFF; cdr3_nt: TGTGCCAGCAGTGGGGGTCTTAGCGGGTACAATGAGCAGTTCTTC
clone_size: -; d_call: TRBD2; v_call: TRBV13; j_call: TRBJ2-3; cdr3_aa: CASSTMTGTSGGARTDTQYF; cdr3_nt: TGTGCCAGCAGCACGATGACCGGGACTAGCGGGGGGGCCCGCACAGATACGCAGTATTTT
clone_size: -; d_call: -; v_call: TRBV10-3; j_call: TRBJ1-3; cdr3_aa: CAISGAGARNTIYF; cdr3_nt: TGTGCCATCAGTGGAGCGGGGGCTAGAAACACCATATATTTT
clone_size: -; d_call: -; v_call: TRBV9; j_call: TRBJ2-3; cdr3_aa: CASSVASVGGDTQYF; cdr3_nt: TGTGCCAGCAGCGTAGCGTCGGTAGGGGGAGATACGCAGTATTTT
clone_size: -; d_call: -; v_call: TRBV19; j_call: TRBJ2-3; cdr3_aa: CATQQQGSDTQYF; cdr3_nt: TGTGCCACCCAACAACAGGGCTCAGATACGCAGTATTTT
clone_size: -; d_call: -; v_call: TRBV7-9; j_call: TRBJ1-1; cdr3_aa: CASSLAGSLNTEAFF; cdr3_nt: TGTGCCAGCAGCTTAGCGGGCAGTTTGAACACTGAAGCTTTCTTT
clone_size: -; d_call: TRBD2; v_call: TRBV3-1/TRBV3-2; j_call: TRBJ2-3; cdr3_aa: CATPLSGGAETSTDTQYF; cdr3_nt: TGTGCCACCCCTTTGAGCGGGGGGGCCGAGACTAGCACAGATACGCAGTATTTT
clone_size: -; d_call: TRBD2; v_call: TRBV11-3; j_call: TRBJ2-1; cdr3_aa: CASSPGLAGGPYNEQFF; cdr3_nt: TGTGCCAGCAGCCCGGGACTAGCGGGAGGGCCCTACAATGAGCAGTTCTTC
clone_size: -; d_call: TRBD2; v_call: TRBV5-1; j_call: TRBJ2-1; cdr3_aa: CASSLATSGSTSLGEQFF; cdr3_nt: TGCGCCAGCAGCTTGGCCACTAGCGGGAGTACGTCCTTGGGTGAGCAGTTCTTC
clone_size: few; d_call: -; v_call: TRBV19; j_call: TRBJ2-7; cdr3_aa: CASSTSSAGASYEQYF; cdr3_nt: TGTGCCAGTAGTACCAGTAGTGCAGGGGCGTCCTACGAGCAGTACTTC
clone_size: -; d_call: TRBD1; v_call: TRBV7-8; j_call: TRBJ1-6; cdr3_aa: CASSSGTGGFTPLHF; cdr3_nt: TGTGCCAGCAGCTCCGGGACAGGGGGCTTCACACCCCTCCACTTT
clone_size: -; d_call: -; v_call: TRBV6-1; j_call: TRBJ1-1; cdr3_aa: CASSDGGSGTEAFF; cdr3_nt: TGTGCCAGCAGTGATGGGGGGAGTGGTACTGAAGCTTTCTTT
clone_size: few; d_call: -; v_call: TRBV7-3; j_call: TRBJ2-7; cdr3_aa: CASTFGSSYEQYF; cdr3_nt: TGTGCCAGCACCTTCGGGAGCTCCTACGAGCAGTACTTC
clone_size: -; d_call: -; v_call: TRBV10-3; j_call: TRBJ2-1; cdr3_aa: CAISGGKVYNEQFF; cdr3_nt: TGTGCCATCAGTGGCGGGAAAGTCTACAATGAGCAGTTCTTC
clone_size: -; d_call: TRBD1; v_call: TRBV9; j_call: TRBJ1-4; cdr3_aa: CASSPLGADREAEKLFF; cdr3_nt: TGTGCCAGCAGCCCTCTCGGGGCCGACAGGGAGGCGGAAAAACTGTTTTTT
clone_size: -; d_call: -; v_call: TRBV29-1; j_call: TRBJ2-7; cdr3_aa: CSGASGTGSYEQYF; cdr3_nt: TGCTCGGGAGCATCGGGGACGGGCTCCTACGAGCAGTACTTC
clone_size: -; d_call: TRBD1; v_call: TRBV19; j_call: TRBJ1-2; cdr3_aa: CASSPPDRLNYGYTF; cdr3_nt: TGTGCCAGTAGTCCGCCGGACAGGCTTAACTATGGCTACACCTTC
clone_size: -; d_call: -; v_call: TRBV9; j_call: TRBJ1-4; cdr3_aa: CASSLQGFLTNEKLFF; cdr3_nt: TGTGCCAGCAGCCTACAGGGATTTTTGACTAATGAAAAACTGTTTTTT
clone_size: -; d_call: -; v_call: TRBV6-1; j_call: TRBJ2-3; cdr3_aa: CASSEGVGGTPTDTQYF; cdr3_nt: TGTGCCAGCAGTGAAGGGGTGGGCGGGACCCCCACAGATACGCAGTATTTT
clone_size: -; d_call: TRBD1; v_call: TRBV5-1; j_call: TRBJ2-7; cdr3_aa: CASSSQGITYEQYF; cdr3_nt: TGCGCCAGCAGCTCACAGGGGATAACCTACGAGCAGTACTTC
clone_size: -; d_call: TRBD1; v_call: TRBV9; j_call: TRBJ1-1; cdr3_aa: CASSTSGGGEAFF; cdr3_nt: TGTGCCAGCAGCACCTCAGGGGGCGGTGAAGCTTTCTTT
clone_size: -; d_call: TRBD2; v_call: TRBV28; j_call: TRBJ2-5; cdr3_aa: CASSSPSGRARETQYF; cdr3_nt: TGTGCCAGCAGTTCCCCCAGCGGGAGGGCCAGGGAGACCCAGTACTTC
clone_size: once; d_call: -; v_call: TRBV19; j_call: TRBJ2-2; cdr3_aa: CASTLGTMNTGELFF; cdr3_nt: TGTGCCAGTACTTTGGGGACAATGAACACCGGGGAGCTGTTTTTT
clone_size: -; d_call: TRBD2; v_call: TRBV7-2; j_call: TRBJ2-2; cdr3_aa: CASSQRPSGTTGELFF; cdr3_nt: TGTGCCAGCAGCCAGAGGCCAAGCGGGACCACCGGGGAGCTGTTTTTT